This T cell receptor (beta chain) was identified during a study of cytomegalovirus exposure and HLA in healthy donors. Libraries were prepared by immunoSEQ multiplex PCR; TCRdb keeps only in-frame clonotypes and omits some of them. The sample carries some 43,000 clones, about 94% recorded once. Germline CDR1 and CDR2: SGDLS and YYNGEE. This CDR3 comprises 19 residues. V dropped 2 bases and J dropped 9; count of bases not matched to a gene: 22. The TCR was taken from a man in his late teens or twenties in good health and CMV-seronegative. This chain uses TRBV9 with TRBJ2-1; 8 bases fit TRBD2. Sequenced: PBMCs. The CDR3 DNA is TGTGCCAGCAGCGTCCTTCCGGGGGGGGGACCCCAAAACGTCGGTGAGCAGTTCTTC. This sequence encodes CASSVLPGGGPQNVGEQFF.